One sample yielded the 30 T cell receptor beta chains listed below, sequenced in a study of blood T cell repertoires in COVID-19. Repertoires were generated with immunoSEQ multiplex PCR, while TCRdb's copy carries only in-frame clones and drops some. The table lists over 130,000 clones, around 89% of them singletons. The sample comprised peripheral blood. All receptors come from a human donor in a cohort sampled during active COVID-19.

This chain uses TRBV5-1 with TRBJ2-3; TRBD1 is a possible D gene (5 bases). Germline V gene sequence: CDR1 SGHRS, CDR2 YFSETQ. The CDR3 is 15 amino acids. Trimming pared 0 bases from V and 1 base from J, leaving 9 bases between. DNA for the CDR3: TGCGCCAGCAGCTTGGGGACAACTCGCACAGATACGCAGTATTTT. Translated: CASSLGTTRTDTQYF.

The J gene is TRBJ2-7, the V gene TRBV5-5; TRBD1 agrees at 8 bases. The CDR3 spans 15 residues. Germline trimming cut 3 bases from V and 0 bases from J; bases unmatched to any gene: 5. Germline loops: CDR1 SGHKS, CDR2 YYEKEE (reference sequence). CDR3 loop: CASSSRGLSSYEQYF. DNA for the CDR3: TGTGCCAGCAGCTCCAGGGGGCTAAGCTCCTACGAGCAGTACTTC.

The V call is TRBV4-3, the J call TRBJ1-4, with D perhaps TRBD1 (6 bases). V was cut by 0 bases and J by 7 bases, with 12 bases left in between. The CDR3 totals 15 residues. CDR1 and CDR2 from the germline V gene are LGHNA and YSLEER. The CDR3 spells CASSQEEGVGEKLFF. The DNA for the CDR3 is TGCGCCAGCAGCCAAGAAGAGGGGGTAGGTGAAAAACTGTTTTTT.

V and J are TRBV6-5 and TRBJ1-2; the D is unclear. The CDR3 is 13 residues long. Germline-derived CDR1 and CDR2 are MNHEY and SVGAGI. Trimming took off 8 bases at V and 8 bases at J, with 18 bases between the two ends. The CDR3 nucleotides are TGTGCCAGCGCCCTCGGTGGCGCGAGGGGCTACACCTTC. Its protein product is CASALGGARGYTF.

The rearrangement joins TRBV6-5 to TRBJ1-6; 7 nucleotides match TRBD1. CDR3 length equals 16 residues. Per the germline V gene, CDR1 is MNHEY and CDR2 is SVGAGI. Germline trimming cut 2 bases from V and 9 bases from J; bases unmatched to any gene: 10. CDR3 in amino acids: CASSYPPTGFGSPLHF. CDR3 nucleotide sequence: TGTGCCAGCAGTTACCCCCCGACAGGGTTTGGTTCACCCCTCCACTTT.

This chain connects TRBV3-1 (or the pseudogene TRBV3-2) to TRBJ2-2, with 12 nucleotides matching TRBD2. Germline trimming cut 7 bases from V and 6 bases from J; bases unmatched to any gene: 12. Germline CDR1 reads LGHDT; CDR2 reads YNNKEL (reference sequence). The CDR3 totals 17 residues. The CDR3 DNA follows: TGTGCCAGCACCCGACTAGCGGGGGACACAAGGGCCGGGGAGCTGTTTTTT. It encodes CASTRLAGDTRAGELFF.

The J gene is TRBJ1-2, the V gene TRBV4-2; 10 bases line up with TRBD1. Germline loops: CDR1 LGHNA, CDR2 YNFKEQ. The V segment lost 1 base and the J segment 5 bases; nucleotides outside the gene matches: 4. This CDR3 comprises 15 residues. CDR3 sequence reads: CASSQGPGQGYGYTF. For the CDR3, the DNA is TGTGCCAGCAGCCAAGGCCCGGGACAGGGGTATGGCTACACCTTC.

This chain joins TRBV7-3 and TRBJ2-3; 7 bases align to TRBD2. With V trimmed by 3 bases and J by 4 bases, 4 bases remained unmatched. The germline gives CDR1 SGHTA, CDR2 FQGTGA. There are 14 residues in the CDR3. The CDR3 sequence: CASSFAGEADTQYF. In DNA, the CDR3 is TGTGCCAGCAGCTTTGCGGGGGAGGCAGATACGCAGTATTTT.

The chain joins TRBV29-1 to TRBJ2-5, with D maybe TRBD2 (5 bases). Trimming took 2 bases from V and 4 from J, leaving 11 bases between them. The CDR3 loop spans 13 amino acids. Germline loops: CDR1 SQVTM, CDR2 ANQGSEA. This CDR3 reads CSVEKRSRETQYF. As DNA, the CDR3 is TGCAGCGTTGAAAAGCGGTCAAGAGAGACCCAGTACTTC.

In this sample, this clone turned up once. The rearrangement links TRBV3-1 (or the pseudogene TRBV3-2) to TRBJ1-4; 8 bases are shared with TRBD1. V lost 1 base, J lost 8 bases, and 6 bases stayed unmatched. The CDR3 consists of 15 residues. The germline CDR1 and CDR2 sequences are LGHDT and YNNKEL (reference sequence). Written as DNA, the CDR3 is TGTGCCAGCAGCCAAGGGACAGGGCTAAAGGAAAAACTGTTTTTT. It yields the protein CASSQGTGLKEKLFF.

The chain couples TRBV10-3 to TRBJ1-4, with D unresolved. Trimming left V 0 bases short and J 8 bases short, with 19 bases between. Germline V CDR1 and CDR2: ENHRY, SYGVKD. The CDR3 totals 17 residues. As DNA, the CDR3 is TGTGCCATCAGTGAGTCGACGGTGACACCGGAATGGGAAAAACTGTTTTTT. Translating gives CAISESTVTPEWEKLFF.

The V gene is TRBV7-2, the J gene TRBJ2-1; a possible D gene is TRBD2 (6 bases). Looked up from germline, CDR1 is SGHTA and CDR2 is FQGNSA. This CDR3 is 15 amino acids long. V shed 1 base and J shed 3 bases, with 10 bases lying between them. CDR3 DNA sequence: TGTGCCAGCAGCTTAGATACGGGGGTCTACAATGAGCAGTTCTTC. This gives the protein CASSLDTGVYNEQFF.

The rearrangement links TRBV27 to TRBJ2-5; D possibly corresponds to TRBD1 (6 bases). Germline V CDR1 and CDR2: MNHEY, SMNVEV (reference sequence). CDR3 length: 14 amino acids. Deletions cut 5 bases from V and 5 bases from J, with 15 bases between. Here the CDR3 reads CASSRIGGEETQYF. The DNA of the CDR3 is TGTGCCAGCAGTAGGATAGGGGGTGAGGAGACCCAGTACTTC.

This chain connects TRBV4-1 to TRBJ1-6; tentative D call: TRBD1 (5 bases). Between the trimmed V and J ends, which lost 0 bases and 5 bases, there was a span of 11 bases. Germline CDR1 reads MGHRA; CDR2 reads YSYEKL. This CDR3 is 16 amino acids long. The CDR3, as DNA: TGCGCCAGCAGCCAAGATGTGGACACTCATAATTCACCCCTCCACTTT. The encoded protein is CASSQDVDTHNSPLHF.

The chain is built from TRBV7-9 and TRBJ2-1; D not resolved. The germline V and J ends were trimmed by 2 bases and 5 bases, with 7 bases remaining between them. The CDR3 has 13 amino acids. Germline CDR1 SEHNR, CDR2 FQNEAQ (reference sequence). CDR3 coding DNA: TGTGCCAGCAGCTTAAGCACCCACAATGAGCAGTTCTTC. Residues: CASSLSTHNEQFF.

This clone was observed a few times. The chain employs TRBV9 and TRBJ2-7; D perhaps matches TRBD2 (5 bases). The CDR3 consists of 14 residues. CDR1 is SGDLS and CDR2 is YYNGEE in the germline V gene. The V gene lost 3 bases and the J gene lost 2 bases, with 12 bases spanning the gap. The CDR3 reads CASSERGTPYEQYF. In DNA, the CDR3 is TGTGCCAGCAGCGAACGGGGTACCCCCTACGAGCAGTACTTC.

The chain uses TRBV12-3 or TRBV12-4 and TRBJ2-1; D gene unclear. Trimming removed 7 bases from V and 8 bases from J, with 15 bases in between. The length of the CDR3 is 13 residues. In nucleotides, the CDR3 is TGTGCCAGCAACCAACGGGTCAGCCATGAGCAGTTCTTC. Translating gives CASNQRVSHEQFF.

The chain recombines TRBV7-8 with TRBJ2-5, with 8 bases lining up with TRBD2. Trimming took 5 bases from V and 5 from J; bases not matched to a gene: 4. Germline assignment: CDR1 SGHVS and CDR2 FQNEAQ. The CDR3 runs 13 residues. In DNA, the CDR3 is TGTGCCAGCAGCCCGCGGGGGGCCGAGACCCAGTACTTC. Protein product: CASSPRGAETQYF. The full variable domain, completed using reference TRBV7-8 and TRBJ2-5, is GAGVSQSPRYKVAKRGQDVALRCDPISGHVSLFWYQQALGQGPEFLTYFQNEAQLDKSGLPSDRFFAERPEGSVSTLKIQRTQQEDSAVYLCASSPRGAETQYFGPGTRLLVL.

The chain combines TRBV5-5 with TRBJ1-3; D unresolved. Trimming took off 4 bases at V and 1 base at J, with 18 bases between the two ends. The V gene's germline CDR1 is SGHKS and CDR2 YYEKEE (reference sequence). The CDR3 has 17 residues. The CDR3 region has the DNA TGTGCCAGCAGCCCACGTGGTTGGGGAGGGTCTGGAAACACCATATATTTT. This sequence encodes CASSPRGWGGSGNTIYF.

The V and J genes are TRBV15 and TRBJ2-3; 8 bases are a match to TRBD1. The germline V gene has CDR1 LNHNV and CDR2 YYDKDF (reference sequence). After removal of 1 base from V and 5 bases from J, the junction contained 8 bases not matched to a gene. This CDR3 has 16 amino acids. For the CDR3, the DNA is TGTGCCACCAGCAGAGCGATCGGACAGGGAGGAGATACGCAGTATTTT. This gives the protein CATSRAIGQGGDTQYF.

The chain employs TRBV29-1 and TRBJ2-7; TRBD1 might be the D (6 bases). The CDR3 contains 13 residues. The V gene's germline CDR1 is SQVTM and CDR2 ANQGSEA. The ends were cut back, 4 bases at V and 3 bases at J, with 13 bases in the middle. The CDR3 sequence: CSVALGTYYEQYF. The DNA of the CDR3 is TGCAGCGTTGCGCTCGGGACATACTACGAGCAGTACTTC.

The CDR3 spells CAIAWTSSTDTQYF. CDR3 coding DNA: TGTGCCATCGCTTGGACTTCTAGCACAGATACGCAGTATTTT. V usage is TRBV10-3 and J usage is TRBJ2-3; possibly TRBD2 for D (5 bases). Germline V CDR1 and CDR2: ENHRY, SYGVKD. V lost 8 bases and J lost 0, with 12 bases in between. The CDR3 totals 14 residues.

V gene TRBV3-1 (or the pseudogene TRBV3-2) combines with J gene TRBJ2-3, with D maybe TRBD2 (5 bases). Trimming took 3 bases from V and 4 from J, leaving 11 bases between them. This CDR3 comprises 14 residues. Germline CDR1 LGHDT, CDR2 YNNKEL (reference sequence). As DNA, the CDR3 is TGTGCCAGCAGCCATGGGAGTGGTGCAGATACGCAGTATTTT. Its protein product is CASSHGSGADTQYF.

The genes are TRBV9 and TRBJ2-3; 8 bases align to TRBD1. With V trimmed by 2 bases and J by 0 bases, 2 bases remained unmatched. The CDR3 totals 15 residues. Germline V gene sequence: CDR1 SGDLS, CDR2 YYNGEE. The CDR3: CASSVWDRSTDTQYF. The DNA of the CDR3 is TGTGCCAGCAGCGTTTGGGACAGGAGCACAGATACGCAGTATTTT.

V gene TRBV5-6 combines with J gene TRBJ1-3; 8 bases are a match to TRBD1. This CDR3 has 17 residues. Trimming removed 3 bases from V and 0 bases from J; junction bases left unmatched: 8. Germline V gene lookup returns CDR1 SGHDT and CDR2 YYEEEE. CDR3 sequence: CASSWGGQVISGNTIYF. The CDR3 nucleotides are TGTGCCAGCAGCTGGGGGGGACAGGTGATCTCTGGAAACACCATATATTTT. The full variable domain, with the rest looked up from reference TRBV5-6 and TRBJ1-3, is DAGVTQSPTHLIKTRGQQVTLRCSPKSGHDTVSWYQQALGQGPQFIFQYYEEEERQRGNFPDRFSGHQFPNYSSELNVNALLLGDSALYLCASSWGGQVISGNTIYFGEGSWLTVV.

The V call is TRBV19, the J call TRBJ2-7; TRBD2 matches 10 bases. Per the germline V gene, CDR1 is LNHDA and CDR2 is SQIVND (reference sequence). V gave up 8 bases and J gave up 2 bases; unmatched junction bases: 3. CDR3 length equals 13 residues. Here the CDR3 DNA reads TGTGCCAGTTCTAGCGGGGGTACCTACGAGCAGTACTTC. Amino acids: CASSSGGTYEQYF.

V and J are TRBV7-2 and TRBJ1-1; possibly TRBD1 for D (6 bases). V was cut by 2 bases and J by 0 bases, with 19 bases left in between. The germline V gene has CDR1 SGHTA and CDR2 FQGNSA. This CDR3 has 18 residues. This CDR3 is CASSLSRTVSFMNTEAFF. The CDR3 DNA reads TGTGCCAGCAGCTTATCTCGGACAGTCTCATTCATGAACACTGAAGCTTTCTTT.

V and J are TRBV6-1 and TRBJ1-5, with D unclear. This CDR3 is 13 amino acids long. Trimming cost V 2 bases and J 3 bases, with 5 bases left between them. Germline CDR1 MNHNS, CDR2 SASEGT. The CDR3 DNA sequence: TGTGCCAGCAGTGAAAGCAACAATCAGCCCCAGCATTTT. Encoded protein: CASSESNNQPQHF.

The chain joins TRBV21-1 to TRBJ1-4; the D segment call TRBD1 is taken from the table without a DNA check. TRBV21-1 is labeled a pseudogene. This CDR3 is built from 17 residues. CDR3 sequence: CASSTRENRGGGEKLFF. The CDR3 region has the DNA TGTGCCAGCAGCACAAGGGAGAACAGGGGAGGAGGTGAAAAACTGTTTTTT.

The J gene is TRBJ1-6, the V gene TRBV10-3; 8 bases map to TRBD1. This CDR3 is built from 14 residues. Germline V gene data show CDR1 as ENHRY and CDR2 as SYGVKD. Losses at the gene ends were 5 bases for V and 10 bases for J; bases not matched to a gene: 7. The CDR3 bases are TGTGCCATCAGTCTGACAGGGGCACGGTCACCCCTCCACTTT. Encoded protein: CAISLTGARSPLHF.